This TCR beta chain was recorded in a study of T cell changes during pregnancy in multiple sclerosis (dated 2019 in TCRdb). In the study overall: Changes in the T cell repertoire over the course of pregnancy were examined in this study in women with multiple sclerosis.

A remark on this clone: Its target antigen remains unknown. No much larger clonotype is one base removed from it; base qualities were not supplied.

The germline V gene supplies CDR1 SGHVS and CDR2 FNYEAQ. Its CDR3 holds 16 amino acids, cysteine through phenylalanine. Just the 48-base CDR3 DNA is kept, in frame starting at base 1. Trimming costs V 1 base and J 5 bases, and their ends lie 17 bases apart. Receptor amplification or capture employed the immunoSEQ multiplex PCR assay. Drawn from immuneACCESS, this table holds only the in-frame rearrangements with V and J called that TCRdb kept. Clones are partly lost; checked studies trace under half to an unresolved V gene and leave the rest unexplained. The sample table shows about 28,000 clones, and about 92% are seen once. The ten largest account for 4% to 6% of the sample.

Sequencing used peripheral blood, obtained in the first trimester of pregnancy. The sequence links TRBV7-6 to TRBJ1-1; the best D guess is TRBD1, with 6 bases matching. This sequence was found in a female donor in good health, enrolled as a control in a pregnancy study. The DNA sequence is given as TGTGCCAGCAGCTTAGGAATAACAGGGTTAGGGACTGAAGCTTTCTTT. Translated, it gives CASSLGITGLGTEAFF.